These T cell receptor beta chains were read from a single sample in a study of blood T cell repertoires in COVID-19. Here immunoSEQ multiplex PCR was the method, and the copy in TCRdb shows in-frame clones only, minus some. This sample has 100,000 to 110,000 clones, with around 88% found just once. The sequenced sample consisted of peripheral blood. These receptors were collected from a human donor in a cohort sampled during active COVID-19. CDR3s include the opening cysteine and the closing phenylalanine or tryptophan. Each record gives: J gene, clone size, V gene, CDR3 protein. Some rows have no size entry. The others give once, few or many, or a class for an expanded clone.

TRBJ2-1,-,TRBV29-1,CSVSPTSGSLNEQFF
TRBJ2-5,-,TRBV18,CASSPPSGSLETQYF
TRBJ2-7,once,TRBV15,CATSRDLLREPYEQYF
TRBJ1-2,-,TRBV10-3,CAISGLETGGYTF
TRBJ1-2,-,TRBV29-1,CSAGQGYGYTF
TRBJ1-5,-,TRBV19,CASSIDRWLLANQPQHF
TRBJ1-2,few,TRBV27,CASSLGQGYGYTF
TRBJ1-1,few,TRBV6-6,CASSHTRDRAFF
TRBJ2-2,few,TRBV24-1,CATSDPSGRAGELFF
TRBJ1-5,once,TRBV28,CASSPIRDRANQPQHF
TRBJ2-5,-,TRBV27,CASRPPPGTGRTETQYF
TRBJ1-5,once,TRBV2,CASSYSSYSNQPQHF
TRBJ2-5,-,TRBV27,CASSERLAGEQETQYF
TRBJ2-7,-,TRBV5-1,CASSGNPGQGDEQYF
TRBJ2-5,-,TRBV2,CASSVSGLRIQGEETQYF
TRBJ2-2,-,TRBV18,CASSPKGTSGPNTGELFF
TRBJ1-6,-,TRBV11-2,CASSLDGSGSRTYNSPLHF
TRBJ2-3,once,TRBV5-4,CASSLTGPRANTQYF
TRBJ2-7,-,TRBV5-4,CASRLAGGYEQYF
TRBJ2-3,-,TRBV9,CASSVVAGSTDTQYF
TRBJ2-6,few,TRBV24-1,CATSAQGGSGANVLTF
TRBJ1-5,-,TRBV7-6,CASSLGLNQPQHF
TRBJ2-5,once,TRBV25-1,CASSELGTGGRETQYF
TRBJ2-1,-,TRBV2,CASTETRGGNEQFF
TRBJ1-4,-,TRBV3-1/TRBV3-2,CASSLRTPPNEKLFF
TRBJ1-2,-,TRBV6-1,CASSEHSYGYTF
TRBJ2-3,-,TRBV20-1,CSASDGGTDTQYF
TRBJ2-3,-,TRBV30,CAWGSNTQYF
TRBJ2-1,-,TRBV27,CASSVSGSYNEQFF
TRBJ2-5,-,TRBV7-9,CASSSTSGSSEETQYF
TRBJ2-1,-,TRBV5-1,CASSILAGAVNEQFF
TRBJ1-6,-,TRBV6-5,CASTPTGSSPLHF
TRBJ2-1,-,TRBV30,CAWSREGGRHNEQFF
TRBJ1-1,-,TRBV6-5,CASSTGGGAFF
TRBJ2-7,-,TRBV12-5,CASGLVNGEQYF
TRBJ2-5,once,TRBV2,CASSPGTSGRRGETQYF
TRBJ2-2,-,TRBV28,CASRATGARTGELFF